The present TCR beta chain was sequenced within a study of CD8 T cells in ankylosing spondylitis. Overall study findings and caveats: Reportedly, significant enrichment of disease-linked clones occurred in matched ankylosing spondylitis synovial fluid. Disease-linked clones were CD8+ and relatively rare in peripheral blood. It appeared that ankylosing spondylitis blood was characterized by a TCR beta motif of several highly homologous variants. Some of these motif variants have turned up before, in reports on reactive arthritis synovial fluid and blood.

V was trimmed by 12 bases and J by 0 bases, leaving 10 bases between them. CDR3 length equals 13 residues. CDR1 and CDR2 from the germline V gene are KGHDR and SFDVKD. Ten or more counts support this clonotype. Its specificity is not known. The authors made TCR beta libraries by quantitative 5'-RACE with molecular barcodes. MiXCR, run by TCRdb on the 5' RACE reads, gives a single entry per CDR3 protein. Altogether fewer than 500,000 distinct CDR3 sequences are present, 26% being singletons, with the ten largest covering 0.89%. The sequencing sample was made of blood, either unsorted or a sorted T cell fraction (not recorded which). The receptor's source is a male donor with ankylosing spondylitis. The chain has TRBV24-1 and TRBJ2-2; D gene unclear. CDR3 protein: CAVRSTNTGELFF. DNA of the CDR3: TGTGCCGTACGGAGCACGAACACCGGGGAGCTGTTTTTT.